A selection of T cell receptor beta chains follows, all from one sample in a study of blood T cells in healthy people across ages. MiXCR was run by TCRdb on the 5' RACE reads, yielding one entry per CDR3 protein. The sample lists around 800,000 distinct CDR3 sequences; 60% to 80% were seen once. Sample: blood. The source of these receptors is a man under 40 in good health. The CDR3 runs from the conserved cysteine through the conserved F or W. A D gene is named only where the DNA matches it firmly. The listing skips clone size in some rows; elsewhere it reads once, few, many or a size class.

clone size	D gene	V gene	J gene	CDR3 protein	CDR3 DNA
few	TRBD2	TRBV10-3	TRBJ2-7	CAISEPTSGVYEQYF	TGTGCCATCAGTGAGCCGACTAGCGGGGTATACGAGCAGTACTTC
NA	TRBD1	TRBV20-1	TRBJ2-1	CSARTGANNEQFF	TGCAGTGCTCGGACAGGGGCCAACAATGAGCAGTTCTTC
NA	TRBD2	TRBV7-7	TRBJ2-3	CASSWSAGVGDTQYF	TGTGCCAGCAGCTGGTCGGCGGGGGTGGGAGATACGCAGTATTTT
NA	NA	TRBV20-1	TRBJ2-7	CSASLAGALSYEQYF	TGCAGTGCTAGTTTGGCGGGGGCCCTCTCCTACGAGCAGTACTTC
many	TRBD1	TRBV7-2	TRBJ1-2	CASSLTGGALYGYTF	TGTGCCAGCAGCCTGACAGGGGGCGCCTTATATGGCTACACCTTC
NA	NA	TRBV20-1	TRBJ2-7	CSALGVGVGYEQYF	TGCAGTGCTCTGGGTGTGGGGGTTGGCTACGAGCAGTACTTC
NA	NA	TRBV2	TRBJ1-2	CASSIRTVYGYTF	TGTGCCAGCAGTATAAGGACGGTCTATGGCTACACCTTC
few	NA	TRBV20-1	TRBJ2-3	CSARGVYEDTQYF	TGCAGTGCTAGAGGGGTATACGAAGATACGCAGTATTTT
NA	NA	TRBV7-2	TRBJ2-7	CASSPLNYEQYF	TGTGCCAGCAGCCCCTTGAACTACGAGCAGTACTTC
NA	TRBD2	TRBV2	TRBJ2-1	CASSESLAGEQFF	TGTGCCAGCAGTGAAAGTCTAGCGGGGGAGCAGTTCTTC
NA	NA	TRBV10-3	TRBJ2-7	CAISELANYEQYF	TGTGCCATCAGTGAGTTAGCTAATTACGAGCAGTACTTC
NA	TRBD2	TRBV12-3/TRBV12-4	TRBJ2-1	CASRPTSGGADEQFF	TGTGCCAGCAGGCCCACTAGCGGGGGGGCAGATGAGCAGTTCTTC
few	TRBD1	TRBV12-3/TRBV12-4	TRBJ2-1	CASTLTGNQFF	TGTGCCAGCACCTTGACAGGGAACCAGTTCTTC
few	TRBD2	TRBV7-2	TRBJ2-5	CASSLSGGAQETQYF	TGTGCCAGCAGCTTAAGCGGGGGGGCCCAAGAGACCCAGTACTTC
NA	NA	TRBV7-2	TRBJ1-2	CASSLGRVRGYGYTF	TGTGCCAGCAGCCTAGGCAGGGTGCGTGGTTATGGCTACACCTTC
NA	NA	TRBV6-2/TRBV6-3	TRBJ2-5	CASSYFRVPQETQYF	TGTGCCAGCAGTTACTTCAGGGTCCCCCAAGAGACCCAGTACTTC
NA	NA	TRBV4-2	TRBJ2-3	CASGRLSTDTQYF	TGTGCCAGCGGCCGACTTAGCACAGATACGCAGTATTTT
NA	TRBD1	TRBV14	TRBJ1-3	CASSQDFGTGGNTIYF	TGTGCCAGCAGCCAAGATTTCGGGACAGGGGGAAACACCATATATTTT
NA	TRBD2	TRBV20-1	TRBJ2-1	CSAKRVLAASYNEQFF	TGCAGTGCCAAGAGGGTCCTAGCGGCCTCCTACAATGAGCAGTTCTTC
NA	TRBD1	TRBV5-1	TRBJ2-3	CASKRDRDADTQYF	TGCGCCAGCAAAAGGGACAGGGATGCAGATACGCAGTATTTT